This T cell receptor beta chain emerged from a study of cytomegalovirus exposure and HLA in healthy donors. Study details: Genetic ancestry analysis placed about 80% of the roughly 400 donors that were genotyped in the Caucasian-associated cluster. Findings and caveats of the study: Being productive about 87% or about 30% of the time was typical of most TCR beta V segments in an earlier analysis. In vitro, a few CMV-associated chains proved specific for CMV antigens.

Regarding this clone: Antigen unknown.

The PCR made use of 60 Vbeta and 13 Jbeta primers. TCRdb's table, derived via immunoSEQ multiplex PCR, lists solely in-frame clones and lacks some. The top ten clones hold around 3% of a sample with 170,000 or so clones, approximately 80% of them seen once. Trimming stripped 0 bases from V and 4 bases from J, with 7 bases between. Germline V gene lookup returns CDR1 LNHNV and CDR2 YYDKDF (reference sequence). This CDR3 is 14 amino acids long. This receptor was taken from a woman aged 50 to 60 in good health and CMV-seropositive. The sequenced sample consisted of PBMCs. The V call is TRBV15, the J call TRBJ1-5; D perhaps matches TRBD1 (5 bases). The CDR3 is CATSRDNRNQPQHF. Here the CDR3 DNA reads TGTGCCACCAGCAGAGACAACAGGAATCAGCCCCAGCATTTT. The whole variable domain, filled in from reference TRBV15 and TRBJ1-5, reads DAMVIQNPRYQVTQFGKPVTLSCSQTLNHNVMYWYQQKSSQAPKLLFHYYDKDFNNEADTPDNFQSRRPNTSFCFLDIRSPGLGDTAMYLCATSRDNRNQPQHFGDGTRLSIL.